The present TCR beta chain was sequenced within a study of early T cells in non-severe SARS-CoV-2 infection. Study in general: Alpha and beta chains were unpaired, from unsorted whole-blood bulk RNA.

V lost 5 bases and J 7 bases, leaving 12 bases between the germline ends. Looked up from germline, CDR1 is MDHEN and CDR2 is SYDVKM. The CDR3 is 13 residues long. This clonotype appeared a few times. Its cognate antigen is unknown. The library protocol tagged individual cDNA molecules with unique molecular identifiers. Using its own MiXCR run on the 5' RACE reads, TCRdb lists one record per CDR3 protein. This table has tens of thousands of distinct CDR3 sequences, about 14% appearing once. Findings and limits, study-wide: There was a bias toward anti-spike CD8 responses in VDJdb matching, which missed private and CD4 specificities.

The chain recombines TRBV28 with TRBJ1-5; no clear D. The specimen was whole blood, collected at baseline. The sequence was collected from an adult who was a healthcare worker with PCR-confirmed SARS-CoV-2 infection or an uninfected control (not recorded which). As DNA, the CDR3 is TGTGCCAGCAGTCGGAGGGCCGGGCAGCCCCAGCATTTT. As protein: CASSRRAGQPQHF. Filled out from reference TRBV28 and TRBJ1-5, the complete variable domain reads DVKVTQSSRYLVKRTGEKVFLECVQDMDHENMFWYRQDPGLGLRLIYFSYDVKMKEKGDIPEGYSVSREKKERFSLILESASTNQTSMYLCASSRRAGQPQHFGDGTRLSIL.